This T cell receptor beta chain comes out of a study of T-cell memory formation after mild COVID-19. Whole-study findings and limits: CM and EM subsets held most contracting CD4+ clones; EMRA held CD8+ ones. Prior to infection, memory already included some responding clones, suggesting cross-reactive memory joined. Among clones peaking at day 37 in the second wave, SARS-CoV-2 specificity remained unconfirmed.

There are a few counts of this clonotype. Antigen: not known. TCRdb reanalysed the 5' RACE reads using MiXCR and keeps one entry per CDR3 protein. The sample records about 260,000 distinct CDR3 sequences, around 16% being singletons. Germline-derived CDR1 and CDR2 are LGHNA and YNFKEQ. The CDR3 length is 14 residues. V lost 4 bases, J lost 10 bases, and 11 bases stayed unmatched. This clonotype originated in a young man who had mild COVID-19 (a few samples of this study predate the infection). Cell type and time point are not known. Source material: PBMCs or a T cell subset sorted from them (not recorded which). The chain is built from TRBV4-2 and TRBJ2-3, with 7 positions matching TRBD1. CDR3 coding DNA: TGTGCCAGCAGCCCCGTAGGACAGGAGGCCTCGCAGTATTTT. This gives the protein CASSPVGQEASQYF.